One and the same sample provided the 32 T cell receptor beta chains below, sequenced in a study of blood T cells in healthy people across ages. The authors ran a second PCR of roughly 6 to 12 cycles using a sample-barcoded 5' primer and a J-beta primer mix. TCRdb recomputed calls from the 5' RACE reads with MiXCR, one row per CDR3 protein. Here the sample spans fewer than 900,000 distinct CDR3 sequences, around 36% being singletons. The sample consisted of blood. The receptors originated from a man between 18 and 29 years old in good health.

This clonotype has at least ten counts. The chain combines TRBV29-1 with TRBJ2-5; D gene uncertain. Germline assignment: CDR1 SQVTM and CDR2 ANQGSEA. Deletions cut 0 bases from V and 0 bases from J, with 14 bases between. This CDR3 spans 16 amino acids. The CDR3 DNA reads as TGCAGCGTTGAAGATCGGTCAGAAAAGTACCAAGAGACCCAGTACTTC. Amino acids: CSVEDRSEKYQETQYF.

This clonotype was recorded a few times. This chain links TRBV6-1 with TRBJ2-1; 7 bases align to TRBD1. Germline assignment: CDR1 MNHNS and CDR2 SASEGT. CDR3 length: 16 residues. V trimming: 5 bases; J trimming: 4 bases; junction bases outside the gene matches: 11. CDR3 bases: TGTGCCAGCAGTACGAGACAGGGTACATCATACAATGAGCAGTTCTTC. Translating it yields CASSTRQGTSYNEQFF.

V usage is TRBV10-3 and J usage is TRBJ2-5; D not certain. The germline gives CDR1 ENHRY, CDR2 SYGVKD. Trimming stripped 1 base from V and 11 bases from J, with 11 bases between. The CDR3 loop spans 12 amino acids. The DNA of the CDR3 is TGTGCCATCAGTGAGTTTGGGCTAGAGCAGTACTTC. Amino acids: CAISEFGLEQYF.

This chain uses TRBV14 with TRBJ2-7; D not certain. Germline V gene sequence: CDR1 SGHDN, CDR2 FVKESK. The V end lost 4 bases, the J end lost 4 bases, and 11 bases lay between the germline ends. The CDR3 consists of 13 residues. CDR3 DNA sequence: TGTGCCAGCAGCCTGGATAACCAGTACGAGCAGTACTTC. Amino acid sequence: CASSLDNQYEQYF. The complete variable domain, with remaining parts taken from reference TRBV14 and TRBJ2-7, reads EAGVTQFPSHSVIEKGQTVTLRCDPISGHDNLYWYRRVMGKEIKFLLHFVKESKQDESGMPNNRFLAERTGGTYSTLKVQPAELEDSGVYFCASSLDNQYEQYFGPGTRLTVT.

The chain combines TRBV20-1 with TRBJ2-7; D is unresolved. The CDR3 length is 15 residues. From germline, CDR1 is DFQATT and CDR2 SNEGSKA (reference sequence). Trimming pared 3 bases from V and 4 bases from J, leaving 19 bases between. CDR3 nucleotide sequence: TGCAGTGCTAGCTCCGGGCAGGTCGATGGGTACGAGCAGTACTTC. This translates into CSASSGQVDGYEQYF.

The chain links TRBV6-4 to TRBJ1-2; D call uncertain. Trimming stripped 2 bases from V and 8 bases from J, with 9 bases between. Germline CDR1 MRHNA, CDR2 SNTAGT. The CDR3 covers 12 residues. CDR3 DNA: TGTGCCAGCAGTGACCGGGTCGGCGGCTACACCTTC. Its protein is CASSDRVGGYTF.

The chain carries TRBV11-3 and TRBJ2-2, with D unresolved. This CDR3 spans 16 amino acids. Trimming removed 7 bases from V and 3 bases from J, with 18 bases in between. Germline V lookup: CDR1 SGHNT, CDR2 YENEEA. CDR3 sequence: CASTQERGSDTGELFF. The CDR3 DNA reads TGTGCCAGCACCCAAGAGCGCGGTAGTGACACCGGGGAGCTGTTTTTT.

V is TRBV6-5 and J is TRBJ1-2, with 9 bases aligning to TRBD1. CDR3 length: 13 residues. CDR1 and CDR2 (germline): MNHEY, SVGAGI. The J segment lost 4 bases and the V segment lost 10 bases, leaving 7 bases of the junction unmatched. CDR3 residues: CAIAQGATYGYTF. CDR3 nucleotides: TGTGCCATTGCACAGGGGGCGACCTATGGCTACACCTTC.

The chain links TRBV25-1 to TRBJ2-5; D may correspond to TRBD1 or TRBD2 (5 bases each). Trimming cost V 0 bases and J 4 bases, with 12 bases left between them. CDR1 and CDR2 from the germline V gene are MGHDK and SYGVNS. The CDR3 is 15 residues long. CDR3 sequence: CASSEYGGFGETQYF. DNA for the CDR3: TGTGCCAGCAGTGAATATGGGGGTTTTGGAGAGACCCAGTACTTC.

This sequence joins TRBV5-1 and TRBJ1-4; D is unresolved. The V gene's germline CDR1 is SGHRS and CDR2 YFSETQ. The length of the CDR3 is 14 residues. Trimming shortened V by 4 bases and J by 4 bases, and 11 bases separated the two germline ends. The CDR3 DNA reads TGCGCCAGCAGCCCACGGAGTGGTAATGAAAAACTGTTTTTT. Translated, it gives CASSPRSGNEKLFF. The full variable domain, rest sourced from reference TRBV5-1 and TRBJ1-4, is KAGVTQTPRYLIKTRGQQVTLSCSPISGHRSVSWYQQTPGQGLQFLFEYFSETQRNKGNFPGRFSGRQFSNSRSEMNVSTLELGDSALYLCASSPRSGNEKLFFGSGTQLSVL.

This clonotype has only a few counts. This chain joins TRBV14 and TRBJ1-1; no firm D call. CDR1 is SGHDN and CDR2 is FVKESK in the germline V gene. The ends were cut back, 0 bases at V and 2 bases at J, with 7 bases in the middle. The CDR3 covers 14 residues. The CDR3 region is CASSQERYNTEAFF. DNA for the CDR3: TGTGCCAGCAGCCAAGAAAGGTATAACACTGAAGCTTTCTTT.

The V call is TRBV27, the J call TRBJ2-5; either TRBD1 or TRBD2 may fit D (5 bases each). V lost 10 bases, J lost 5 bases, and 23 bases lay in between. The V gene's germline CDR1 is MNHEY and CDR2 SMNVEV (reference sequence). This CDR3 region has 15 residues. Written as DNA, the CDR3 is TGTGCCAACAAAGGCATGAGGGGCCTTCCGGAGACCCAGTACTTC. Residues: CANKGMRGLPETQYF.

This clonotype has just a few counts. The CDR3: CASSLGTSGYEQFF. CDR3 DNA sequence: TGTGCCAGCAGCTTAGGGACTAGTGGCTATGAGCAGTTCTTC. The rearrangement links TRBV13 to TRBJ2-1; possibly TRBD2 for D (6 bases). The CDR3 has 14 residues. The V end lost 0 bases, the J end lost 8 bases, and 11 bases lay between the germline ends. CDR1 and CDR2 from the germline V gene are PRHDT and FYEKMQ (reference sequence).

The CDR3 region is CASSLGTLRGGYGYTF. For the CDR3, the DNA is TGTGCCAGCAGCTTAGGGACCCTCAGGGGCGGCTATGGCTACACCTTC. V and J are TRBV7-9 and TRBJ1-2, with a weak D call TRBD1 (6 bases). CDR1 SEHNR and CDR2 FQNEAQ come from the germline V gene (reference sequence). CDR3 length: 16 amino acids. With 1 base removed from V and 4 bases from J, the gap between germline ends came to 16 bases.

This chain uses TRBV6-2 or TRBV6-3 with TRBJ1-1, with 8 bases aligning to TRBD1. Trimming cost V 5 bases and J 1 base; bases outside gene matches: 3. This CDR3 is 14 amino acids long. The V gene's germline CDR1 is MNHEY and CDR2 SVGEGT. CDR3 bases: TGTGCCAGCAGTGAGACAGGGGCGAACACTGAAGCTTTCTTT. It specifies CASSETGANTEAFF.

The chain carries TRBV6-2 or TRBV6-3 and TRBJ1-5, with a possible D match to TRBD1 (5 bases). The V end lost 2 bases, the J end lost 5 bases, and 13 bases lay between the germline ends. This CDR3 has 15 residues. Germline-derived CDR1 and CDR2 are MNHEY and SVGEGT. This CDR3 is CASSYPAGLDQPQHF. The CDR3, as DNA: TGTGCCAGCAGTTACCCGGCAGGGCTTGATCAGCCCCAGCATTTT.

This clonotype showed up just a few times. The chain uses TRBV21-1 and TRBJ2-4; the D segment call TRBD1 is taken from the table without a DNA check. TRBV21-1 is a pseudogene locus. The CDR3 totals 17 residues. The CDR3 loop reads CASSKGPRGEGKNIQYF. The CDR3 bases are TGTGCCAGCAGCAAAGGCCCCAGGGGCGAGGGCAAAAACATTCAGTACTTC.

The chain has TRBV5-6 and TRBJ1-1; 9 bases line up with TRBD1. This CDR3 is 15 amino acids long. With V trimmed by 3 bases and J by 5 bases, 8 bases remained unmatched. Germline V lookup: CDR1 SGHDT, CDR2 YYEEEE. The CDR3 loop is CASSSTGGAGTEAFF. The CDR3 nucleotides read TGTGCCAGCAGCTCAACAGGGGGCGCCGGGACTGAAGCTTTCTTT.

This chain joins TRBV4-3 and TRBJ1-6; 7 positions agree with TRBD1. Germline trimming cut 1 base from V and 7 bases from J; bases unmatched to any gene: 7. The CDR3 covers 16 residues. CDR1 and CDR2 from the germline V gene are LGHNA and YSLEER. As DNA, the CDR3 is TGCGCCAGCAGCCAAGGCCGGGACAGCGTAAATTCACCCCTCCACTTT. Translated, it gives CASSQGRDSVNSPLHF.

The CDR3 bases are TGTGCCAGCAGTGCCCGCGAGCGGGCTGAGCAGTTCTTC. Translated: CASSARERAEQFF. The chain carries TRBV12-3 or TRBV12-4 and TRBJ2-1, with TRBD2 as a possible D gene (6 bases). V was cut by 5 bases and J by 9 bases, with 14 bases left in between. This CDR3 is built from 13 residues.

This clonotype was found a few times. The V and J genes are TRBV3-1 and TRBJ2-1; TRBD2 aligns across 9 bases. The CDR3 totals 17 residues. The V gene's germline CDR1 is LGHDT and CDR2 YNNKEL (reference sequence). J was trimmed by 9 bases and V by 0 bases; bases with no gene match: 12. CDR3 amino acids: CASSQDWLAGQLGEQFF. Written as DNA, the CDR3 is TGTGCCAGCAGCCAAGATTGGCTAGCGGGGCAATTGGGTGAGCAGTTCTTC.

This chain links TRBV7-9 with TRBJ2-4; D perhaps matches TRBD2 (5 bases). Trimming stripped 5 bases from V and 0 bases from J, with 14 bases between. Germline CDR1 reads SEHNR; CDR2 reads FQNEAQ (reference sequence). This CDR3 comprises 16 residues. The DNA of the CDR3 is TGTGCCAGCAGCCCGCTAGCCGGACTAGCCAAAAACATTCAGTACTTC. The encoded protein is CASSPLAGLAKNIQYF.

The chain joins TRBV13 to TRBJ2-1; D perhaps matches TRBD2 (6 bases). The V end lost 5 bases, the J end lost 7 bases, and 18 bases lay between the germline ends. Per germline, CDR1 PRHDT and CDR2 FYEKMQ (reference sequence). This CDR3 has 15 residues. The CDR3 DNA sequence: TGTGCCAGCAGCCCCAGTGCGGGGCTGGGGAATGAGCAGTTCTTC. This gives the protein CASSPSAGLGNEQFF.

Notes on this clonotype: Being one base from a much bigger clone, this may be a read error. The genes are TRBV6-5 and TRBJ2-5, with a tentative D call TRBD1 (5 bases). CDR3 length: 15 residues. With 2 bases removed from V and 0 bases from J, the gap between germline ends came to 10 bases. The V gene's germline CDR1 is MNHEY and CDR2 SVGAGI. The CDR3 region has the DNA TGTGCCAGCAGTTACGCTGGGGCGGACCAAGAGACCCAGTACTTC. It yields the protein CASSYAGADQETQYF.

This clonotype has a count of ten or more. This rearrangement joins TRBV7-6 to TRBJ2-1; tentative D call: TRBD1 (6 bases). V shed 5 bases and J shed 6 bases, with 11 bases lying between them. The CDR3 consists of 13 residues. The V gene's germline CDR1 is SGHVS and CDR2 FNYEAQ. The DNA of the CDR3 is TGTGCCAGCAGCCACCAGGGGCTCAATGAGCAGTTCTTC. It codes for CASSHQGLNEQFF.

The rearrangement links TRBV29-1 to TRBJ2-5, with TRBD1 as a possible D gene (6 bases). V gave up 7 bases and J gave up 5 bases, with 8 bases separating them. This CDR3 has 10 amino acids. Per the germline V gene, CDR1 is SQVTM and CDR2 is ANQGSEA. The CDR3 reads CSGTEETQYF. CDR3 DNA sequence: TGCAGCGGGACAGAGGAGACCCAGTACTTC.

This clonotype was seen ten or more times. The chain is built from TRBV6-6 and TRBJ2-6; D could derive from TRBD1 or TRBD2 (5 bases each). This CDR3 is 15 amino acids long. Looked up from germline, CDR1 is MNHNY and CDR2 is SVGAGI (reference sequence). V lost 5 bases, J lost 5 bases, and 13 bases lay in between. The CDR3 loop reads CASSPGLQRANVLTF. Here the CDR3 DNA reads TGTGCCAGCAGTCCGGGGCTCCAAAGGGCCAACGTCCTGACTTTC.

At least ten counts were recorded for this clonotype. The J gene is TRBJ2-5, the V gene TRBV27, with TRBD1 matching over 8 bases. Germline V gene sequence: CDR1 MNHEY, CDR2 SMNVEV (reference sequence). This CDR3 is built from 14 residues. V lost 6 bases and J lost 2; bases outside the gene matches: 5. The DNA of the CDR3 is TGTGCCAGCAGCCGGGGACAGGTACAAGAGACCCAGTACTTC. Its protein product is CASSRGQVQETQYF.

This rearrangement joins TRBV4-3 to TRBJ2-2, with D possibly being TRBD2 (7 bases). CDR1 is LGHNA and CDR2 is YSLEER in the germline V gene. The CDR3 runs 17 residues. V was clipped by 0 bases and J by 0 bases, with 11 bases between them. This CDR3 is CASSQDRGGPNTGELFF. The CDR3 nucleotides read TGCGCCAGCAGCCAAGATAGGGGGGGCCCGAACACCGGGGAGCTGTTTTTT.

This clonotype was found a few times. The CDR3 DNA sequence: TGCAGTGCTCATCCCCCGGGACAGGGCTCTTCCTACGAGCAGTACTTC. Its protein is CSAHPPGQGSSYEQYF. V gene TRBV20-1 combines with J gene TRBJ2-7, with 9 bases identical to TRBD1. J lost 1 base, V lost 5 bases, and 12 bases had no gene match. From germline, CDR1 is DFQATT and CDR2 SNEGSKA (reference sequence). The CDR3 has 16 residues.

The chain recombines TRBV20-1 with TRBJ2-1, with 9 bases that match TRBD2. CDR1 DFQATT and CDR2 SNEGSKA come from the germline V gene (reference sequence). CDR3 length: 16 residues. The V and J ends lost 5 bases and 6 bases, in that order; junction bases with no gene match: 14. The CDR3 here is CSAGAGGSGGFNEQFF. CDR3 DNA: TGCAGTGCTGGCGCGGGGGGCAGCGGGGGGTTCAATGAGCAGTTCTTC.

This clonotype was observed a few times. The genes are TRBV7-9 and TRBJ2-1; 7 bases align to TRBD2. The better agreement between TRBJ2-7 and the DNA end casts doubt on the J call. The CDR3 loop spans 16 amino acids. Germline assignment: CDR1 SEHNR and CDR2 FQNEAQ (reference sequence). DNA of the CDR3: TGTGCCAGCAGCCGAGCGGGGTTGAGCTCCTACAATGAGCAGTACTTC. Amino acid sequence: CASSRAGLSSYNEQYF.